These T cell receptor beta chains were read from a single sample in a study of blood T cell repertoires in COVID-19. Profiling relied on immunoSEQ multiplex PCR, and the TCRdb table lists in-frame clones only, not all of them. The data hold hundreds of thousands of clones, with about 90% observed a single time. Sequenced: PBMCs or T cells enriched from blood (not recorded which). These receptors were obtained from a woman aged 25 to 39 who had recovered from COVID-19. The CDR3 runs from the conserved cysteine through the conserved F or W. Fields, in order: J gene, V gene, clone size, CDR3 protein. The size of a clone is reported for some rows only, either as once, few or many, or as a class for expanded clones.

TRBJ1-1	TRBV9	.	CASSPGTLPGTEAFF
TRBJ2-7	TRBV30	.	CASKGASYEQYF
TRBJ2-7	TRBV4-1	few	CASSPGLAVGAEQYF
TRBJ1-6	TRBV7-9	.	CASMLSSYNSPLHF
TRBJ2-1	TRBV27	.	CASIGIMSPNDGQFF
TRBJ1-1	TRBV5-1	.	CASSLGTGGEAFF
TRBJ2-2	TRBV5-8	.	CASSPGQASTGELFF
TRBJ1-4	TRBV12-5	.	CASGLGGLEEKLFF
TRBJ2-1	TRBV2	.	CASSLLDINEQFF
TRBJ2-3	TRBV28	.	CASRGTSGRQLTDTQYF
TRBJ1-3	TRBV13	.	CASSVQMSGNTIYF
TRBJ1-6	TRBV2	.	CASSGGANYNSPLHF
TRBJ1-5	TRBV21-1	.	CASSKGDRTGGGFQPQHF
TRBJ2-1	TRBV4-1	.	CASSQDGGGGLYNEQFF
TRBJ1-1	TRBV18	.	CASSPLQADTEAFF
TRBJ2-2	TRBV28	few	CASSLAGTGNTGELFF
TRBJ1-6	TRBV28	.	CASSLTPGQGDSPLHF
TRBJ1-6	TRBV5-4	once	CASSSGTGNPPLHF
TRBJ2-1	TRBV24-1	.	CATSDDIAGGGNEQFF
TRBJ2-1	TRBV7-9	.	CASSSVSYNEQFF
TRBJ1-1	TRBV11-1	.	CASSLSGGLGTEAFF
TRBJ2-5	TRBV7-8	.	CASSSGTGPKGPQYF
TRBJ1-3	TRBV7-9	.	CASSFSQFQDTIYF
TRBJ2-7	TRBV3-1/TRBV3-2	.	CASSQTTLNYEQYF
TRBJ1-2	TRBV9	.	CASSGTQGQYYGYTF
TRBJ2-2	TRBV7-2	.	CASGLSYGELFF
TRBJ2-1	TRBV6-4	.	CASGATLYNEQFF
TRBJ2-5	TRBV5-6	.	CASSTGTGGPETQYF
TRBJ2-7	TRBV5-1	.	CASSLGVGEGEQYF
TRBJ1-2	TRBV5-4	.	CASSLGQGDGYTF
TRBJ1-2	TRBV6-5	.	CASGRGGLYGYTF
TRBJ2-1	TRBV20-1	once	CSASGTASNEQFF
TRBJ2-2	TRBV28	.	CALGGRTNTGELFF
TRBJ1-1	TRBV30	.	CAWSAGQGQTEAFF
TRBJ1-6	TRBV28	.	CASSRQGENSPLHF
TRBJ2-2	TRBV7-9	.	CASAGGLLGGELFF
TRBJ1-1	TRBV5-1	.	CASSAGFTENTEAFF
TRBJ1-4	TRBV19	.	CASSIVTANEKLFF
TRBJ2-7	TRBV6-2/TRBV6-3	.	CASSGGTASYEQYF
TRBJ2-2	TRBV11-3	.	CASRRDANTGELFF
TRBJ2-3	TRBV19	.	CASSLSSGADTQYF
TRBJ2-1	TRBV4-1	.	CASSRVGEYNEQFF